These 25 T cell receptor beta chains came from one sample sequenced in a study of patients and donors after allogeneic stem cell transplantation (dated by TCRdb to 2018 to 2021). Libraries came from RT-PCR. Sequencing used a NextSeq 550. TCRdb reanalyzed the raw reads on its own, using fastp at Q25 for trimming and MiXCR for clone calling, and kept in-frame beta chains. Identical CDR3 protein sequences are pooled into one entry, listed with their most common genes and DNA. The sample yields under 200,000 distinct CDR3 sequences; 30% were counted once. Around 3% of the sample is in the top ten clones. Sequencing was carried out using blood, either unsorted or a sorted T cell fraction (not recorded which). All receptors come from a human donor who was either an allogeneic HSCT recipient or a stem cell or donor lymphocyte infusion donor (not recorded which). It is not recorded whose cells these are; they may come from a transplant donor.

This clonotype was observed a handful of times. The DNA for the CDR3 is TGTGCCAGCAGCTTTGGCAGCAGGGGTAAAGGGCGGAATTCACCCCTCCACTTT. Translated: CASSFGSRGKGRNSPLHF. The rearrangement joins TRBV7-9 to TRBJ1-6; D is perhaps TRBD1 (6 bases). The V gene's germline CDR1 is SEHNR and CDR2 FQNEAQ (reference sequence). There are 18 residues in the CDR3. V was shortened by 3 bases and J by 7 bases, with 22 bases between the two germline ends.

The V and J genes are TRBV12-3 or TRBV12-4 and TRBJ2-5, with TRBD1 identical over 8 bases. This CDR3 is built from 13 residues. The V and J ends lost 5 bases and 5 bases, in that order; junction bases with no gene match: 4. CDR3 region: CASSRTGPETQYF. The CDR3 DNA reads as TGTGCCAGCAGTCGGACAGGGCCCGAGACCCAGTACTTC.

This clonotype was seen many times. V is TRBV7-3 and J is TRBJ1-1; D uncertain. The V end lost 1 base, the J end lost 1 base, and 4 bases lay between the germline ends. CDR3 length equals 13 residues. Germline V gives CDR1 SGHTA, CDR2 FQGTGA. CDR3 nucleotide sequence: TGTGCCAGCAGCTTAAACGGGAACACTGAAGCTTTCTTT. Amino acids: CASSLNGNTEAFF. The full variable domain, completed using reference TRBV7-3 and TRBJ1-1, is GAGVSQTPSNKVTEKGKYVELRCDPISGHTALYWYRQSLGQGPEFLIYFQGTGAADDSGLPNDRFFAVRPEGSVSTLKIQRTERGDSAVYLCASSLNGNTEAFFGQGTRLTVV.

In DNA, the CDR3 is TGTGCCAGCAGCGCCGGGACTAGCGGCAGCTACGAGCAGTACTTC. As protein: CASSAGTSGSYEQYF. The chain carries TRBV9 and TRBJ2-7, with TRBD2 identical over 11 bases. CDR1 is SGDLS, CDR2 YYNGEE, per germline. V lost 3 bases and J lost 3; bases outside the gene matches: 5. The CDR3 covers 15 residues.

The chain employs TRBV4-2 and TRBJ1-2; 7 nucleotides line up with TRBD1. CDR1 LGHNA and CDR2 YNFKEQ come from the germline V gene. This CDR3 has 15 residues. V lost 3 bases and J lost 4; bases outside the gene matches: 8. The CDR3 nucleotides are TGTGCCAGCAGCCAGTCGGAAGGGGGCGGCTATGGCTACACCTTC. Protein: CASSQSEGGGYGYTF.

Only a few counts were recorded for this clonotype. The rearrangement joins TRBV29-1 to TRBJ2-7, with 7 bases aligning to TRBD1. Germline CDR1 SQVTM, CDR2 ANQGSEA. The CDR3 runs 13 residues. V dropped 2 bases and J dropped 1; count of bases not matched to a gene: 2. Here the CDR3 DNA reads TGCAGCGTTGAAAAGGGACAGTCCTACGAGCAGTACTTC. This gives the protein CSVEKGQSYEQYF.

The CDR3 region is CASSLAGTGVLTF. The CDR3, as DNA: TGCGCCAGCAGCTTGGCCGGGACAGGGGTCCTCACCTTC. The rearrangement links TRBV5-1 to TRBJ1-2, with TRBD1 matching 10 bases. Germline V lookup: CDR1 SGHRS, CDR2 YFSETQ. This CDR3 spans 13 amino acids. Losses at the gene ends were 0 bases for V and 13 bases for J; bases not matched to a gene: 6.

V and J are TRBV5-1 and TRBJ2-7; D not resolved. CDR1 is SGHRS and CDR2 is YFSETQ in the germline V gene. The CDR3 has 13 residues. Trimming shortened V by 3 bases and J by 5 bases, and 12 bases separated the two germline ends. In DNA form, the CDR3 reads TGCGCCAGCAGCTCCCCATACACGCACGAGCAGTACTTC. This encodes CASSSPYTHEQYF.

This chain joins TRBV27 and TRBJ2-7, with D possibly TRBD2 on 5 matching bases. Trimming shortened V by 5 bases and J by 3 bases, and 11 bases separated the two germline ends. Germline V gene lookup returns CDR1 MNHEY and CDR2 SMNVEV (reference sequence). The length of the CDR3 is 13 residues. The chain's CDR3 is CASSGGGSYEQYF. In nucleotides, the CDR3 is TGTGCCAGCAGTGGAGGTGGCAGCTACGAGCAGTACTTC.

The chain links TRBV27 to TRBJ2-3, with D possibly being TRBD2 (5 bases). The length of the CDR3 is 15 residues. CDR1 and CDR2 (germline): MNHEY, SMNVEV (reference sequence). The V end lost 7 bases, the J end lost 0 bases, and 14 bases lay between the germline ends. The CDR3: CASNPARGSTDTQYF. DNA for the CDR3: TGTGCCAGCAATCCCGCCCGGGGTAGCACAGATACGCAGTATTTT.

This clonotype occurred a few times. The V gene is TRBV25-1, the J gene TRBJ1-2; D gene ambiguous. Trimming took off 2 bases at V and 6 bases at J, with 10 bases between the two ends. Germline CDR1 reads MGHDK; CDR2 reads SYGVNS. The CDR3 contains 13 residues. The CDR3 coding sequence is TGTGCCAGCAGTGAAGAGTGGAGGGATGGCTACACCTTC. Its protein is CASSEEWRDGYTF.

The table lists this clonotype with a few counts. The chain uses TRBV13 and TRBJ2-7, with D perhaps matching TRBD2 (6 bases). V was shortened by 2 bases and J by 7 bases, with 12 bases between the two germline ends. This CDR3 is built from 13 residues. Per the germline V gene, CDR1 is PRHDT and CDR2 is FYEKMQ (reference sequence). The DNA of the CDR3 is TGTGCCAGCAGCTTAAGGGAGGTTCGGGAGCAGTACTTC. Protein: CASSLREVREQYF.

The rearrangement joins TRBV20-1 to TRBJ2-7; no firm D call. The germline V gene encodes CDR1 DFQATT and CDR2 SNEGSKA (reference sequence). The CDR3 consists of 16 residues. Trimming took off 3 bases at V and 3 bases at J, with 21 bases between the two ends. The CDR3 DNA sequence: TGCAGTGCTAGTTCCCTTTGGCCAGCTTCAAACTACGAGCAGTACTTC. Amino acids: CSASSLWPASNYEQYF.

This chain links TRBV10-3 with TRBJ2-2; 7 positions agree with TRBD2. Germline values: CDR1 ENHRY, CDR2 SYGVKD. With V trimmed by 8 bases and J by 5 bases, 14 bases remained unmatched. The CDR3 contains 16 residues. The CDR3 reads CAIGYWREGATGELFF. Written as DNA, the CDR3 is TGTGCCATCGGGTATTGGAGGGAGGGCGCAACCGGGGAGCTGTTTTTT.

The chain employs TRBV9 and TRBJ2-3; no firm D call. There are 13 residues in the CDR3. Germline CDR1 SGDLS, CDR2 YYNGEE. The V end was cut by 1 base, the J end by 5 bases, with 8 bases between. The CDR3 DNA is TGTGCCAGCAGCGTAAACCAGCAAGATACGCAGTATTTT. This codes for CASSVNQQDTQYF.

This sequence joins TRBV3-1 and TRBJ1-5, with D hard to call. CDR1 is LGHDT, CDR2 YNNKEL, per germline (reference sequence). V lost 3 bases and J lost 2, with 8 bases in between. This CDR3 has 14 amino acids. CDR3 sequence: CASSHDVGNQPQHF. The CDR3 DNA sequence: TGTGCCAGCAGCCATGACGTAGGCAATCAGCCCCAGCATTTT. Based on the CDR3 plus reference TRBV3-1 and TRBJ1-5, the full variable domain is DTAVSQTPKYLVTQMGNDKSIKCEQNLGHDTMYWYKQDSKKFLKIMFSYNNKELIINETVPNRFSPKSPDKAHLNLHINSLELGDSAVYFCASSHDVGNQPQHFGDGTRLSIL.

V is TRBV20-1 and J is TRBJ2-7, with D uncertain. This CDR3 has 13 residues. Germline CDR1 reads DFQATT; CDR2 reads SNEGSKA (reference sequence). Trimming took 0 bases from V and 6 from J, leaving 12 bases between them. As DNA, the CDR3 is TGCAGTGCTAGAGACACCCCCGTCGTCGAGCAGTACTTC. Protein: CSARDTPVVEQYF.

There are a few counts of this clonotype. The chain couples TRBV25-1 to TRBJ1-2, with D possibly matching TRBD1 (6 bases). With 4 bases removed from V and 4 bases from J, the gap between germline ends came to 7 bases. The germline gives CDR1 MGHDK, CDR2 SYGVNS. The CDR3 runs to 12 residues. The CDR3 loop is CASSGQVYGYTF. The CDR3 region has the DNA TGTGCCAGCAGTGGACAGGTCTATGGCTACACCTTC.

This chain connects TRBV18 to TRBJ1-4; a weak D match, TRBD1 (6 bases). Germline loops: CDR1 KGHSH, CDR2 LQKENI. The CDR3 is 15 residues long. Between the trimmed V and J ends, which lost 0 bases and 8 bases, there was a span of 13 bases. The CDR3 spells CASSPPGAGDEKLFF. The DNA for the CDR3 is TGTGCCAGCTCACCACCGGGGGCGGGAGACGAAAAACTGTTTTTT. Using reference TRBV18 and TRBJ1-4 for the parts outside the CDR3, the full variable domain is NAGVMQNPRHLVRRRGQEARLRCSPMKGHSHVYWYRQLPEEGLKFMVYLQKENIIDESGMPKERFSAEFPKEGPSILRIQQVVRGDSAAYFCASSPPGAGDEKLFFGSGTQLSVL.

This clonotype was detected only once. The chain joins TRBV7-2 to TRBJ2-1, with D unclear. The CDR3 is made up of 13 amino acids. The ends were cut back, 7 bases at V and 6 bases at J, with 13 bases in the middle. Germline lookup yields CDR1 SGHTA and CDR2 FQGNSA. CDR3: CASTLTASNEQFF. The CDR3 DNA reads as TGTGCCAGCACCCTGACCGCGAGCAATGAGCAGTTCTTC. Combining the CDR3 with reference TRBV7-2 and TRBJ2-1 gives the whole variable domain GAGVSQSPSNKVTEKGKDVELRCDPISGHTALYWYRQSLGQGLEFLIYFQGNSAPDKSGLPSDRFSAERTGGSVSTLTIQRTQQEDSAVYLCASTLTASNEQFFGPGTRLTVL.

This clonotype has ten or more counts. The chain's CDR3 is CASSFSDTQYF. DNA of the CDR3: TGTGCCAGCAGTTTCTCAGATACGCAGTATTTT. V gene TRBV12-3 or TRBV12-4 combines with J gene TRBJ2-3; D call uncertain. This CDR3 spans 11 amino acids. The ends were cut back, 3 bases at V and 4 bases at J, with 2 bases in the middle.

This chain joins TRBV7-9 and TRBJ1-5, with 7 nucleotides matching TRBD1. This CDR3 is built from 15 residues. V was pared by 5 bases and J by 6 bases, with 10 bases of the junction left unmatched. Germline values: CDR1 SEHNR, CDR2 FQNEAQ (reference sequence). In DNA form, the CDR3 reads TGTGCCAGCAGCCCTCAGGGGGTTGCAGCTCAGCCCCAGCATTTT. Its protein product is CASSPQGVAAQPQHF.

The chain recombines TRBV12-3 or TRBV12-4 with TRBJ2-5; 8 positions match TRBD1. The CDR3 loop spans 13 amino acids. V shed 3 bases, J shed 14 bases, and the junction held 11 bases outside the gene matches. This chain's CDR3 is CASSLGGGGQDYF. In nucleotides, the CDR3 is TGTGCCAGCAGTTTGGGTGGTGGGGGACAGGATTACTTC.

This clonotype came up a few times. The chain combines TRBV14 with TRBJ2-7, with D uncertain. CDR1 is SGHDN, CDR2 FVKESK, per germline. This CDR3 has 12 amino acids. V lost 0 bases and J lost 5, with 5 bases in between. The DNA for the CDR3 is TGTGCCAGCAGCCAAGAGGTTGACGAGCAGTACTTC. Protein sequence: CASSQEVDEQYF.

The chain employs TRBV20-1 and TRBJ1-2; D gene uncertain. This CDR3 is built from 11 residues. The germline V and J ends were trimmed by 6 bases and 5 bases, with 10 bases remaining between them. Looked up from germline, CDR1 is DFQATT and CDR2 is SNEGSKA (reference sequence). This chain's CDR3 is CSAPDQYGYTF. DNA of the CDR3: TGCAGTGCCCCGGACCAGTATGGCTACACCTTC.